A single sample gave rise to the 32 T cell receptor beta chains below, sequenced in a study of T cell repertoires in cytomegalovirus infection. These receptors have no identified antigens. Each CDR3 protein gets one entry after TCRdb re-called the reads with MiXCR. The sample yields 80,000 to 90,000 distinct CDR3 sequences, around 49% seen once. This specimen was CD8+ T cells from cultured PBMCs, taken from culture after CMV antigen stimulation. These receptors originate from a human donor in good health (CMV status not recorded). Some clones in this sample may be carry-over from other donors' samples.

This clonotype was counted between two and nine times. CDR3 in amino acids: CASSVEAPRDEQFF. The CDR3 bases are TGTGCCAGCAGCGTAGAAGCGCCCAGAGATGAGCAGTTCTTC. V and J are TRBV9 and TRBJ2-1; D is unresolved. Looked up from germline, CDR1 is SGDLS and CDR2 is YYNGEE. The CDR3 runs to 14 residues. Deletions cut 0 bases from V and 8 bases from J, with 12 bases between.

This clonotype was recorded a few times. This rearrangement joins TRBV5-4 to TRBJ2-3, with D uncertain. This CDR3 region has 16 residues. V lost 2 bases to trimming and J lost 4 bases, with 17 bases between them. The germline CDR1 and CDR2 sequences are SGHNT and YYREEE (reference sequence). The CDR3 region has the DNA TGTGCCAGCAGCTTCGGGCTTCCGTTGGCAGCAGATACGCAGTATTTT. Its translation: CASSFGLPLAADTQYF.

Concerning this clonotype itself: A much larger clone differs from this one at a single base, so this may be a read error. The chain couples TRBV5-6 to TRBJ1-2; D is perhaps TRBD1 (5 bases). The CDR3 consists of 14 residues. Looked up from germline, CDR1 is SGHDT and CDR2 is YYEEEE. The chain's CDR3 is CASSFVRAPYGYIF. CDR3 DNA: TGTGCCAGCAGCTTCGTCAGGGCCCCCTATGGCTACATCTTC. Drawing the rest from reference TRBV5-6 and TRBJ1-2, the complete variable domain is DAGVTQSPTHLIKTRGQQVTLRCSPKSGHDTVSWYQQALGQGPQFIFQYYEEEERQRGNFPDRFSGHQFPNYSSELNVNALLLGDSALYLCASSFVRAPYGYIFGSGTRLTVV.

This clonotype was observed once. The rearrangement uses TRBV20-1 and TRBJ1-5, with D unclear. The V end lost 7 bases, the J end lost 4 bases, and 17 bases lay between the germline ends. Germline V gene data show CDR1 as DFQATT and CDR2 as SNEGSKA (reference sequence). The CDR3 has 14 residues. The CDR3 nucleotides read TGCAGTGTCTTGCCCCCCGGTGTTAATCAGCCCCAGCATTTT. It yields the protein CSVLPPGVNQPQHF.

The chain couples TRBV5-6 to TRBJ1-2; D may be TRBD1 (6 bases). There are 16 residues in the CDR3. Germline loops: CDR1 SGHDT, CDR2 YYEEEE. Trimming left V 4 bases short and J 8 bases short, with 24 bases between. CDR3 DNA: TGTGCCAGCAGCACTTCTGAGTGGGGGGCCCCGGAGGGCTACACCTTC. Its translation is CASSTSEWGAPEGYTF.

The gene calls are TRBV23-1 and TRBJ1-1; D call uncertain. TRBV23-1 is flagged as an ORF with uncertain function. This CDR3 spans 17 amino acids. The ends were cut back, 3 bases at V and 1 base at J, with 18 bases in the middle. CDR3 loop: CASSHSLGGIENTEAFF. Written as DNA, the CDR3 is TGCGCCAGCAGTCACTCCCTTGGAGGCATCGAGAACACTGAAGCTTTCTTT.

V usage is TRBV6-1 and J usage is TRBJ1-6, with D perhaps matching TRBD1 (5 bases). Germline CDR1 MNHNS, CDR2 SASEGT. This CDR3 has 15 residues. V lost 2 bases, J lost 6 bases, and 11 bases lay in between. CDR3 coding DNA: TGTGCCAGCAGTGAATCCGACAGCGTTAATTCACCCCTCCACTTT. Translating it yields CASSESDSVNSPLHF.

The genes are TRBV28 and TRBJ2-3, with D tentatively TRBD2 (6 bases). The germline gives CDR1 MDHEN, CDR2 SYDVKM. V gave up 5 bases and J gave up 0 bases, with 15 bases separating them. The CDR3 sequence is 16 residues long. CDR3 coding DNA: TGTGCCAGCAGTCCCTTCGGGAGCGGGAGCACAGATACGCAGTATTTT. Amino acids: CASSPFGSGSTDTQYF.

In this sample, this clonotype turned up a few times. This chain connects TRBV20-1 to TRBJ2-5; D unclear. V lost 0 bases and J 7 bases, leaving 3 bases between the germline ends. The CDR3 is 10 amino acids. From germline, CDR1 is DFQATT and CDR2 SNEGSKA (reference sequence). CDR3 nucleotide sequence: TGCAGTGCTAGAGATGGGACCCAGTACTTC. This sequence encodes CSARDGTQYF.

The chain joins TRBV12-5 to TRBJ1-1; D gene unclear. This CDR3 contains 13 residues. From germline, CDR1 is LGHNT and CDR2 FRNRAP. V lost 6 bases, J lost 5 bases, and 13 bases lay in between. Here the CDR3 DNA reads TGTGCTAGTGGGGAGGCACCCGGGACTGAAGCTTTCTTT. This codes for CASGEAPGTEAFF.

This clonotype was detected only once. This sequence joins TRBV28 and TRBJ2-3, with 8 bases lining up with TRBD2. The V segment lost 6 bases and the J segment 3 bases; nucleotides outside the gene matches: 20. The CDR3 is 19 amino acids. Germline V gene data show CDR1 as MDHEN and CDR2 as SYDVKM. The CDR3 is CASRFTTSRGTRVTDTQYF. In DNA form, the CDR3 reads TGTGCCAGCAGATTTACGACCTCGAGGGGGACTAGAGTGACAGATACGCAGTATTTT.

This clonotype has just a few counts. The DNA of the CDR3 is TGTGCCAGCAGTGAAGAAGGGGGCACGAATGAAAAACTGTTTTTT. It codes for CASSEEGGTNEKLFF. V usage is TRBV6-1 and J usage is TRBJ1-4; 7 positions match TRBD1. The CDR3 has 15 residues. Germline V CDR1 and CDR2: MNHNS, SASEGT. The trim removed 1 base at V and 5 bases at J, leaving 4 bases unmatched.

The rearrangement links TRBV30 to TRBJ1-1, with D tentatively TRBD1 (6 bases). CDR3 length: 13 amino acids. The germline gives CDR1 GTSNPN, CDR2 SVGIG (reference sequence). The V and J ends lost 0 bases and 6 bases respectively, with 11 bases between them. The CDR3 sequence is CAWSVQGNAEAFF. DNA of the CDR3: TGTGCCTGGAGTGTACAGGGCAACGCTGAAGCTTTCTTT.

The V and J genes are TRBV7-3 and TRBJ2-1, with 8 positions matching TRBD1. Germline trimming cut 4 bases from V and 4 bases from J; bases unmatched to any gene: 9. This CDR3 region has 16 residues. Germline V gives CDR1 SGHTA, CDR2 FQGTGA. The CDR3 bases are TGTGCCAGCAGCTCACCGGACAGGGTGGCTTACAATGAGCAGTTCTTC. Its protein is CASSSPDRVAYNEQFF.

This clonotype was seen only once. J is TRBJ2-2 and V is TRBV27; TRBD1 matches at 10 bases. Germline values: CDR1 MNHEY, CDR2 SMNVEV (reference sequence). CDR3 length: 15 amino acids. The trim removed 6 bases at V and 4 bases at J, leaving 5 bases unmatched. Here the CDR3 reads CASRRQGAGTGELFF. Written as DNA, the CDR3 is TGTGCCAGCAGACGACAGGGGGCGGGCACCGGGGAGCTGTTTTTT.

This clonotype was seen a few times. CDR3 amino acids: CASSFLSGTSYNEQFF. In nucleotides, the CDR3 is TGTGCCAGCAGCTTCCTTAGCGGAACCTCCTACAATGAGCAGTTCTTC. The V call is TRBV7-2, the J call TRBJ2-1; D possibly corresponds to TRBD2 (6 bases). CDR3 length equals 16 residues. Germline V gene data show CDR1 as SGHTA and CDR2 as FQGNSA. V lost 3 bases to trimming and J lost 0 bases, with 12 bases between them. Full variable domain (outside the CDR3, taken from reference TRBV7-2 and TRBJ2-1): GAGVSQSPSNKVTEKGKDVELRCDPISGHTALYWYRQSLGQGLEFLIYFQGNSAPDKSGLPSDRFSAERTGGSVSTLTIQRTQQEDSAVYLCASSFLSGTSYNEQFFGPGTRLTVL.

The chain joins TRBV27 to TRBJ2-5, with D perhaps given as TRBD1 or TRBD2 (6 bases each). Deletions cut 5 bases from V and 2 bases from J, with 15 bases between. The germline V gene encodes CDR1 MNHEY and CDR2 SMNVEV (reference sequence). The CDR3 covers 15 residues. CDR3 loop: CASSTLGGIQETQYF. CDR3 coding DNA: TGTGCCAGCAGTACCCTCGGGGGCATTCAAGAGACCCAGTACTTC.

The CDR3 reads CASSEAHRGPDTQYF. The CDR3 nucleotides are TGTGCCAGCAGTGAAGCGCACAGGGGTCCAGATACGCAGTATTTT. The chain links TRBV6-1 to TRBJ2-3; 7 bases map to TRBD1. V shed 0 bases, J shed 4 bases, and the junction held 4 bases outside the gene matches. The germline V gene encodes CDR1 MNHNS and CDR2 SASEGT. There are 15 residues in the CDR3.

In nucleotides, the CDR3 is TGCGCCAGCACCACCGGACAGGGGACAGATACGCAGTATTTT. This gives the protein CASTTGQGTDTQYF. This chain links TRBV5-1 with TRBJ2-3; 9 positions match TRBD1. The CDR3 covers 14 residues. V shed 6 bases, J shed 3 bases, and the junction held 5 bases outside the gene matches. Germline V gene data show CDR1 as SGHRS and CDR2 as YFSETQ.

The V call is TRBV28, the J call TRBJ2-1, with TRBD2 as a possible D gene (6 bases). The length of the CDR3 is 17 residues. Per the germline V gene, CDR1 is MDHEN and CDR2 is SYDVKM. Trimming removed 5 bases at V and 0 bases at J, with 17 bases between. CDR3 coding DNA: TGTGCCAGCAGTCCATCTAGCGAAATCCCCTCCTACAATGAGCAGTTCTTC. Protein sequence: CASSPSSEIPSYNEQFF.

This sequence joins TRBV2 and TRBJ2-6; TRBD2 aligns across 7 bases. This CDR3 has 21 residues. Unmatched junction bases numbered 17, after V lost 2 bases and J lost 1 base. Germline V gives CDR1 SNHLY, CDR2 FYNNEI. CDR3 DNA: TGTGCCAGCAGTGAACGAACCCTAATTCAGCGGGAAGCTTCTGGGGCCAACGTCCTGACTTTC. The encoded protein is CASSERTLIQREASGANVLTF.

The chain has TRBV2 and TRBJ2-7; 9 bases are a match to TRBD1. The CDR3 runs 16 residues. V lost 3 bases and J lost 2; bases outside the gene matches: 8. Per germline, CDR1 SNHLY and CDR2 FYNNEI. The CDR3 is CASSDSGQGLTYEQYF. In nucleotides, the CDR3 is TGTGCCAGCAGTGACAGTGGACAGGGGCTGACCTACGAGCAGTACTTC.

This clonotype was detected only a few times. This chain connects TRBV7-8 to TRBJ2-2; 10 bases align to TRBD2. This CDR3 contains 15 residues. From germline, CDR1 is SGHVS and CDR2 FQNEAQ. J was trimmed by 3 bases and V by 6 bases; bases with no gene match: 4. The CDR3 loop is CASSLSGRYTGELFF. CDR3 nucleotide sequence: TGTGCCAGCAGTCTTAGCGGGAGGTACACCGGGGAGCTGTTTTTT.

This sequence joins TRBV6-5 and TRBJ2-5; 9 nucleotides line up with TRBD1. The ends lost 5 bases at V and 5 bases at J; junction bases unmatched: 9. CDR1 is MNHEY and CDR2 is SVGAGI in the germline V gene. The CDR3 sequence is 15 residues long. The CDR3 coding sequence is TGTGCCAGCAGTCAGAGGGACAGGGTAGGGGAGACCCAGTACTTC. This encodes CASSQRDRVGETQYF.

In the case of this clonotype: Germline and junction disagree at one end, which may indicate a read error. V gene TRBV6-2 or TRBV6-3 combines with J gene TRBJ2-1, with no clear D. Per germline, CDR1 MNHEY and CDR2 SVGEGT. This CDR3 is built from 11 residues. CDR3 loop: CASSHARLEIF. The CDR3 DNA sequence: TGTGCCAGCAGCCATGCAAGGCTAGAAATCTTC.

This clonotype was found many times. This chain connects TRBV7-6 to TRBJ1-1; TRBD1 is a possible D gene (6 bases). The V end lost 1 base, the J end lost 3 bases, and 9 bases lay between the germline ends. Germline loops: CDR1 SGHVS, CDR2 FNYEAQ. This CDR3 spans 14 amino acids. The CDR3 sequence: CASSLGSGDTEAFF. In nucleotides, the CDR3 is TGTGCCAGCAGCTTAGGATCAGGGGACACTGAAGCTTTCTTT.

This chain's CDR3 is CASSRDRGADYEQYF. In DNA form, the CDR3 reads TGTGCCAGCAGCCGAGACAGGGGGGCTGACTACGAGCAGTACTTC. V is TRBV12-3 or TRBV12-4 and J is TRBJ2-7; TRBD1 matches 9 bases. With V trimmed by 6 bases and J by 3 bases, 9 bases remained unmatched. CDR3 length: 15 amino acids.

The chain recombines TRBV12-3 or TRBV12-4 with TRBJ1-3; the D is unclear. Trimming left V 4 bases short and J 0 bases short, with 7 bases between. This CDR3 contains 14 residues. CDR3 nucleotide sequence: TGTGCCAGCAGTTCAGTAAGCTCTGGAAACACCATATATTTT. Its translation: CASSSVSSGNTIYF.

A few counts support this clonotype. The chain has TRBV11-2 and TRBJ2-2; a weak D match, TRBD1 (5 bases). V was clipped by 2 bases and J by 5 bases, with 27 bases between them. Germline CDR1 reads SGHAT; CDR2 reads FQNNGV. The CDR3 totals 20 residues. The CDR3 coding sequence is TGTGCCAGCAGCTTACCCCAGAATCTGGTTAGGGGCACGGTGACCGGGGAGCTGTTTTTT. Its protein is CASSLPQNLVRGTVTGELFF.

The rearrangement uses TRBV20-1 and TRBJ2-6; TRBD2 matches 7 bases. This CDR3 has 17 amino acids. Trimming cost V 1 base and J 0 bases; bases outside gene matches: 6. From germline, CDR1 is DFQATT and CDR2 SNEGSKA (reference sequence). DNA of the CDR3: TGCAGTGCTAGAGGAGTAGCGGGCCACTCTGGGGCCAACGTCCTGACTTTC. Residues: CSARGVAGHSGANVLTF.

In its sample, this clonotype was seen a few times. The CDR3 reads CASSYPTDRGWGTEAFF. CDR3 DNA sequence: TGTGCCAGCAGTTACCCAACGGACAGGGGGTGGGGCACTGAAGCTTTCTTT. V and J are TRBV6-5 and TRBJ1-1; 10 nucleotides line up with TRBD1. The length of the CDR3 is 17 residues. From germline, CDR1 is MNHEY and CDR2 SVGAGI. Germline trimming cut 2 bases from V and 4 bases from J; bases unmatched to any gene: 10.

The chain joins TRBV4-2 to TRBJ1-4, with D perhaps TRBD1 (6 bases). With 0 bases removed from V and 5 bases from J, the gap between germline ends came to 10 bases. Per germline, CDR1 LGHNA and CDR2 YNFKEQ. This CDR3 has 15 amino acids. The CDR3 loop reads CASSQERGANEKLFF. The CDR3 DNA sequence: TGTGCCAGCAGCCAAGAGCGGGGGGCGAATGAAAAACTGTTTTTT.